The present T cell receptor beta chain was sequenced within a study of T-cell reconstitution after alpha-beta-depleted transplantation in children. Construction of the TCRbeta library involved unique molecular identifiers. From the PCR reads, TCRdb called clonotypes with MiXCR, one entry per CDR3 protein. The sample lists some 600,000 distinct CDR3 sequences, under 15% seen once, with about 2.2% in the top ten. Regarding this clonotype: The antigen is unknown.

Study conclusions and caveats: At one year after transplant, newly produced T cells mostly accounted for T-cell counts and diversity. From surviving recipient T cells and thymic progenitors came the high day-60 TCRbeta diversity observed in some patients. Two months or so post-transplant, alpha-beta T cells reportedly derived from several hundred expanded graft clones.

Germline CDR1 is DFQATT and CDR2 is SNEGSKA (reference sequence). Trimming removed 0 bases from V and 4 bases from J; junction bases left unmatched: 17. This CDR3 region has 18 residues. The receptor was derived from a male patient younger than 18 who had a stem cell transplant for acute myeloid leukemia, so the T cells may come from the graft donor. This material consisted of PBMCs, mostly from graft donor cells, taken 360 days after TCRalphabeta/CD19-depleted stem cell transplant. J is TRBJ1-1 and V is TRBV20-1; TRBD1 matches at 7 bases. CDR3 in amino acids: CSARDIRQGGAGGTEAFF. Written as DNA, the CDR3 is TGCAGTGCTAGAGATATCCGACAGGGAGGGGCCGGGGGCACTGAAGCTTTCTTT.